Listed below are T cell receptor beta chains from one sample, sequenced in a study of blood T cells in healthy people across ages. In TCRdb, the 5' RACE reads were re-called with MiXCR into one record per CDR3 protein. The data show approximately 900,000 distinct CDR3 sequences, with roughly 29% seen just once and about a tenth held by the top ten. These data are also associated with another study on T cells of mothers and their children.

Material: blood. These receptors all come from a woman in her 40s in good health. The CDR3 runs from the conserved cysteine through the conserved F or W. D genes are given only for firm matches. Size is stated for part of the rows, as once, few or many counts, or as a class when the clone is expanded.

cdr3_nt cdr3_aa j_call clone_size d_call v_call
TGTGCCAGCAGCCAAGGCTACGGGGGGACTGAAGCTTTCTTT CASSQGYGGTEAFF TRBJ1-1 . . TRBV7-9
TGTGCCAGCAGCTACACACTCTTCAATGAGCAGTTCTTC CASSYTLFNEQFF TRBJ2-1 many . TRBV7-2
TGTGCCAGCAGCTTTGCAGACGTCTACGAGCAGTACTTC CASSFADVYEQYF TRBJ2-7 many . TRBV7-8
TGTGCCTGCAGTTTATCTCTCAGAAACACCATATATTTT CACSLSLRNTIYF TRBJ1-3 . . TRBV28
TGTGCCAGCAGCTTACCGGGGACCATCACAGATACGCAGTATTTT CASSLPGTITDTQYF TRBJ2-3 many . TRBV7-2
TGTGCCAGCAGCTACAGGGGGGTGTCAGATACGCAGTATTTT CASSYRGVSDTQYF TRBJ2-3 few TRBD1 TRBV5-5
TGTGCCAGCAGCTTAGAAGCGGGGGGGGTCGAGACCCAGTACTTC CASSLEAGGVETQYF TRBJ2-5 many TRBD2 TRBV7-2
TGTGCCAGCAGTTACCCACCCACAGGGCCCAATCAGCCCCAGCATTTT CASSYPPTGPNQPQHF TRBJ1-5 . . TRBV6-2/TRBV6-3
TGCGCCAGCAGCCAAAAGCGGGGCCTCTCGGGGGGGAATGAGCAGTTCTTC CASSQKRGLSGGNEQFF TRBJ2-1 . TRBD2 TRBV4-3
TGTGCCAGCGATAGTGGGGCCAGGGGGCGATGGAGCTATGGCTACACCTTC CASDSGARGRWSYGYTF TRBJ1-2 . TRBD1 TRBV28
TGCAGCGTTGAAGGAGGCTCAGCGGGGGTGTACAATGAGCAGTTCTTC CSVEGGSAGVYNEQFF TRBJ2-1 . TRBD2 TRBV29-1
TGTGCCAGCTCACCACCAGTCAGGCAAGGCTACACCTTC CASSPPVRQGYTF TRBJ1-2 few . TRBV18
TGTGCCAGCAGAGTCCGTTCAGGCTACACCTTC CASRVRSGYTF TRBJ1-2 . . TRBV12-3/TRBV12-4
TGTGCCACCAGCGGAACAGTGGGGGGGGCCTTCTACAATGAGCAGTTCTTC CATSGTVGGAFYNEQFF TRBJ2-1 . . TRBV24-1
TGTGCCAGCAGCGAACAGGGAAATGAAAAACTGTTTTTT CASSEQGNEKLFF TRBJ1-4 . . TRBV7-2
TGCAGTGCCCTTCCTTCGGGCTCCTATAATTCACCCCTCCACTTT CSALPSGSYNSPLHF TRBJ1-6 few . TRBV20-1
TGTGCCAGTAGTAGCCAGTGGGGGGGCGGCTACAATGAGCAGTTCTTC CASSSQWGGGYNEQFF TRBJ2-1 . . TRBV19
TGCAGTGCTAGAGAGGAGGCCAGGGGCGCTTATAATTCACCCCTCCACTTT CSAREEARGAYNSPLHF TRBJ1-6 . . TRBV20-1
TGTGCCAGCAATGACTCAAGCGGGGGTGCAGATACGCAGTATTTT CASNDSSGGADTQYF TRBJ2-3 . TRBD2 TRBV6-4
TGTGCCAGCAGCAAAGGTGCAAGCTACTGCCAAGAGACCCAGTACTTC CASSKGASYCQETQYF TRBJ2-5 . . TRBV21-1
TGTGCCAGCAGCCGACAGGGTTCGGACTATGGCCACACCTTC CASSRQGSDYGHTF TRBJ1-2 . TRBD1 TRBV12-3/TRBV12-4
TGCGCCAGCAGCGGGGGACAGATATTAGACGAGCAGTACTTC CASSGGQILDEQYF TRBJ2-7 . TRBD1 TRBV5-1
TGTGCCACCAGCAGGACAGGATCTTATAGCAATCAGCCCCAGCATTTT CATSRTGSYSNQPQHF TRBJ1-5 . . TRBV15
TGTGCCAGCAGCCCGACAGACCCCTACGAGCAGTACTTC CASSPTDPYEQYF TRBJ2-7 . . TRBV7-9
TGTGCCAGCAGCCAAGGTGGACAGGGGGGTGGCTACACCTTC CASSQGGQGGGYTF TRBJ1-2 . TRBD1 TRBV3-1
TGCAGTGCTCACAAGGGCTATGGCTGCACCTTC CSAHKGYGCTF TRBJ1-2 few . TRBV20-1
TGTGCCATCAGTGAGTCTGGACAGGGGGCTGGCACTGAAGCTTTCTTT CAISESGQGAGTEAFF TRBJ1-1 . TRBD1 TRBV10-3
TGTGCCAGCAGCCATCGAGGCAGGGAAAATGAAAAACTGTTTTTT CASSHRGRENEKLFF TRBJ1-4 . . TRBV3-1
TGCAGTGCTAGAGACAGGGGGCGGTTTCGAGCTTTCTTT CSARDRGRFRAFF TRBJ1-1 few TRBD1 TRBV20-1
TGTGCCAGCAGCGAGACCGCCCTTACAGGGTTAGGGACCCAGTACTTC CASSETALTGLGTQYF TRBJ2-5 many . TRBV6-5
TGTGCCAGCAGTTACACGCGGGCGAACACTGAAGCTTTCTTT CASSYTRANTEAFF TRBJ1-1 . . TRBV6-6
TGTGCCAGCAGTTCAGATTTAGCGGGGGGGCCGGGTGAGCAGTTCTTC CASSSDLAGGPGEQFF TRBJ2-1 . TRBD2 TRBV12-3/TRBV12-4
TGTGCCAGCAGTTACTTAGCAACAGGGGGCAGCTACGAGCAGTACTTC CASSYLATGGSYEQYF TRBJ2-7 few TRBD1 TRBV6-6
TGTGCCAGCAGTTTAGAGGGAACAGCTAATGAAAAACTGTTTTTT CASSLEGTANEKLFF TRBJ1-4 . . TRBV27
TGTGCCAGCAGCTTGCGAGGGGGGGACAATGAGCAGTTCTTC CASSLRGGDNEQFF TRBJ2-1 many . TRBV5-4
TGTGCCAGCAGCTGGACAGGGGATAAGTACGAGCAGTACTTC CASSWTGDKYEQYF TRBJ2-7 many TRBD1 TRBV7-2
TGTGCCAGCAGTTTGGGGGCATCCGGGACAGGGGGCGAGGGGCTATACTTC CASSLGASGTGGEGLYF TRBJ2-5 . TRBD1 TRBV12-3/TRBV12-4
TGTGCCAGCAGCTTGGCAGAAGTCGGGCTAGGGGAGACCCAGTACTTC CASSLAEVGLGETQYF TRBJ2-5 many . TRBV7-8
TGCAGCGTTTTGAGCGGGGGGGCGACAGATACGCAGTATTTT CSVLSGGATDTQYF TRBJ2-3 . TRBD2 TRBV29-1
TGTGCCAGCAGCCCACACCGGGACAGGGGGACTGAAGCTTTCTTT CASSPHRDRGTEAFF TRBJ1-1 . TRBD1 TRBV11-2
TGTGCCAGCAGCCCAGTATCAGGTCAAGAGACCCAGTACTTC CASSPVSGQETQYF TRBJ2-5 . . TRBV11-2
TGCAGCGTTGAAATCGCAGATACGCAGTATTTT CSVEIADTQYF TRBJ2-3 many . TRBV29-1
TGTGCTAGTGGCCGAGGACAGGGGGGCGGCTACACCTTC CASGRGQGGGYTF TRBJ1-2 . TRBD1 TRBV12-5
TGCGCCAGCAGCTTGGCCCCACAGGGAACTAATGAAAAACTGTTTTTT CASSLAPQGTNEKLFF TRBJ1-4 . . TRBV5-1
TGTGCCAGCAGCTTAACAGCTTCTCCTAACTATGGCTACACCTTC CASSLTASPNYGYTF TRBJ1-2 . . TRBV7-8
TGCAGTGCAAACCCGGGACAGGGGGTCAACGAGCAGTACTTC CSANPGQGVNEQYF TRBJ2-7 . TRBD1 TRBV20-1
TGTGCCAGCAGCTTCCTAGGGTTTGGCAATCAGCCCCAGCATTTT CASSFLGFGNQPQHF TRBJ1-5 many . TRBV7-2
TGTGCCGGCAGGGCTAATGGTGAAAAACTGTTTTTT CAGRANGEKLFF TRBJ1-4 few . TRBV27
TGTGCCAGCAGTTACAGTCCGACGGGAGCAACTAATGAAAAACTGTTTTTT CASSYSPTGATNEKLFF TRBJ1-4 . . TRBV6-5
TGCGCCAGCAACCCTCACACCCAGGACAGGGCCGGCGAAAAACCGTTTTTT CASNPHTQDRAGEKPFF TRBJ1-4 few TRBD1 TRBV4-3
TGCAGTGCTGTACTCAGGACCACTGAAGCTTTCTTT CSAVLRTTEAFF TRBJ1-1 few . TRBV20-1
TGCAGTGCTAGAGGACAAGAAAAGGTGGCGTACAATGAGCAGTTCTTC CSARGQEKVAYNEQFF TRBJ2-1 few . TRBV20-1
TGTGCCAGCAGGATGGAAAACATTCAGTACTTC CASRMENIQYF TRBJ2-4 few . TRBV2
TGCAGTGCTCAGAGAGGCAGACAGGGGCTCGAGCAGTACTTC CSAQRGRQGLEQYF TRBJ2-7 many TRBD1 TRBV20-1